These T cell receptor beta chains were read from a single sample in a study of blood T cell repertoires in COVID-19. TCRdb keeps only in-frame clones here, not all; method: immunoSEQ multiplex PCR. Of about 360,000 clones listed, around four fifths were seen once; the top ten hold 3%. The sample was peripheral blood. Receptor source: a man in his thirties or forties with active or convalescent COVID-19. Both conserved end residues are part of each CDR3. Each record gives: clone size, CDR3 length, V gene, D gene, J gene, CDR3 protein, CDR3 DNA. D genes are given only for firm matches. Size values are once, few and many counts, or a class for expanded clones, and some rows have none.

abundance: NA
len: 18
v_gene: TRBV7-7
d_gene: TRBD2
j_gene: TRBJ2-1
CDR3aa: CASSKLAGGTISYNEQFF
CDR3nt: TGTGCCAGCAGCAAACTAGCGGGAGGTACGATCTCCTACAATGAGCAGTTCTTC

abundance: NA
len: 15
v_gene: TRBV2
d_gene: TRBD1
j_gene: TRBJ1-1
CDR3aa: CASRGQTGERAEAFF
CDR3nt: TGTGCCAGCAGGGGACAGACAGGGGAAAGGGCTGAAGCTTTCTTT

abundance: few
len: 13
v_gene: TRBV2
d_gene: NA
j_gene: TRBJ2-3
CDR3aa: CASQKGSTDTQYF
CDR3nt: TGTGCCAGCCAGAAGGGGTCAACAGATACGCAGTATTTT

abundance: NA
len: 13
v_gene: TRBV28
d_gene: NA
j_gene: TRBJ1-2
CDR3aa: CASSLGQNYGYTF
CDR3nt: TGTGCCAGCAGTTTGGGGCAGAACTATGGCTACACCTTC

abundance: NA
len: 13
v_gene: TRBV27
d_gene: NA
j_gene: TRBJ2-4
CDR3aa: CASSFSDRNIQYF
CDR3nt: TGTGCCAGCAGTTTCTCAGACAGAAACATTCAGTACTTC

abundance: NA
len: 15
v_gene: TRBV4-3
d_gene: NA
j_gene: TRBJ2-4
CDR3aa: CASSQEVWGADIQYF
CDR3nt: TGCGCCAGCAGCCAAGAAGTCTGGGGAGCGGACATTCAGTACTTC

abundance: NA
len: 14
v_gene: TRBV11-3
d_gene: TRBD2
j_gene: TRBJ2-7
CDR3aa: CASKSGGTSYEQYF
CDR3nt: TGTGCCTCCAAGAGCGGGGGGACATCCTACGAGCAGTACTTC

abundance: NA
len: 15
v_gene: TRBV18
d_gene: NA
j_gene: TRBJ2-1
CDR3aa: CASSPGAAVDNEQFF
CDR3nt: TGTGCCAGCTCACCAGGGGCTGCGGTCGACAATGAGCAGTTCTTC

abundance: NA
len: 15
v_gene: TRBV2
d_gene: TRBD2
j_gene: TRBJ2-1
CDR3aa: CASTKLAVLGNEQFF
CDR3nt: TGTGCCAGCACCAAACTAGCGGTACTTGGCAATGAGCAGTTCTTC

abundance: NA
len: 15
v_gene: TRBV7-7
d_gene: TRBD1
j_gene: TRBJ2-7
CDR3aa: CASSLGLTGEAEQYF
CDR3nt: TGTGCCAGCAGCTTAGGATTGACAGGGGAGGCCGAGCAGTACTTC

abundance: NA
len: 17
v_gene: TRBV24-1
d_gene: TRBD2
j_gene: TRBJ2-1
CDR3aa: CATSDSRLAFNQGEQFF
CDR3nt: TGTGCCACCAGTGACTCTCGACTAGCTTTTAATCAGGGTGAGCAGTTCTTC

abundance: NA
len: 15
v_gene: TRBV19
d_gene: NA
j_gene: TRBJ1-2
CDR3aa: CASSIRQGRNYGYTF
CDR3nt: TGTGCCAGTAGTATCCGGCAGGGGCGTAACTATGGCTACACCTTC

abundance: once
len: 15
v_gene: TRBV6-5
d_gene: TRBD1
j_gene: TRBJ1-4
CDR3aa: CASSYGTGNNEKLFF
CDR3nt: TGTGCCAGCAGTTACGGGACAGGGAATAATGAAAAACTGTTTTTT

abundance: NA
len: 16
v_gene: TRBV6-4
d_gene: NA
j_gene: TRBJ2-1
CDR3aa: CASSDSPGLPFNEQFF
CDR3nt: TGTGCCAGCAGTGACTCCCCGGGACTCCCTTTCAATGAGCAGTTCTTC

abundance: NA
len: 16
v_gene: TRBV5-1
d_gene: NA
j_gene: TRBJ2-3
CDR3aa: CASSLGGQTLGDTQYF
CDR3nt: TGCGCCAGCAGCTTGGGTGGGCAAACCCTGGGAGATACGCAGTATTTT

abundance: NA
len: 15
v_gene: TRBV4-1
d_gene: TRBD2
j_gene: TRBJ2-1
CDR3aa: CASSLAGGLGNEQFF
CDR3nt: TGCGCCAGCAGCCTAGCGGGAGGGCTCGGGAATGAGCAGTTCTTC

abundance: NA
len: 17
v_gene: TRBV9
d_gene: TRBD1
j_gene: TRBJ1-6
CDR3aa: CASSSGQGNSYNSPLHF
CDR3nt: TGTGCCAGCAGCTCTGGACAGGGAAACTCCTATAATTCACCCCTCCACTTT

abundance: NA
len: 14
v_gene: TRBV28
d_gene: TRBD2
j_gene: TRBJ2-7
CDR3aa: CASVTSGPPYEQYF
CDR3nt: TGTGCCAGCGTGACTAGCGGGCCTCCCTACGAGCAGTACTTC

abundance: NA
len: 16
v_gene: TRBV10-2
d_gene: NA
j_gene: TRBJ1-2
CDR3aa: CASRGSIQGPNYGYTF
CDR3nt: TGCGCCAGCAGGGGTTCTATACAGGGTCCCAACTATGGCTACACCTTC

abundance: NA
len: 17
v_gene: TRBV7-2
d_gene: NA
j_gene: TRBJ2-1
CDR3aa: CASSLVAAGLSYNEQFF
CDR3nt: TGTGCCAGCAGCTTAGTAGCGGCGGGACTTTCCTACAATGAGCAGTTCTTC

abundance: NA
len: 15
v_gene: TRBV7-2
d_gene: NA
j_gene: TRBJ2-2
CDR3aa: CASSPQGGGPGELFF
CDR3nt: TGTGCCAGCAGCCCCCAAGGGGGGGGCCCCGGGGAGCTGTTTTTT

abundance: NA
len: 14
v_gene: TRBV3-1/TRBV3-2
d_gene: TRBD2
j_gene: TRBJ2-1
CDR3aa: CASSLPTSGGAQFF
CDR3nt: TGTGCCAGCAGCCTCCCGACTAGCGGGGGGGCCCAGTTCTTC

abundance: NA
len: 14
v_gene: TRBV28
d_gene: NA
j_gene: TRBJ1-5
CDR3aa: CASSSLRSNQPQHF
CDR3nt: TGTGCCAGCAGTTCGCTGAGAAGCAATCAGCCCCAGCATTTT

abundance: NA
len: 15
v_gene: TRBV10-3
d_gene: TRBD1
j_gene: TRBJ2-3
CDR3aa: CAISSQGASTDTQYF
CDR3nt: TGTGCCATCAGTTCGCAGGGGGCTAGCACAGATACGCAGTATTTT

abundance: NA
len: 16
v_gene: TRBV5-1
d_gene: TRBD1
j_gene: TRBJ1-2
CDR3aa: CASSLEQGQNNYGYTF
CDR3nt: TGCGCCAGCAGCTTGGAACAGGGGCAAAATAACTATGGCTACACCTTC

abundance: NA
len: 15
v_gene: TRBV18
d_gene: TRBD1
j_gene: TRBJ2-3
CDR3aa: CASSAIRGRTDTQYF
CDR3nt: TGTGCCAGCTCAGCCATCAGGGGGCGAACAGATACGCAGTATTTT

abundance: NA
len: 16
v_gene: TRBV9
d_gene: TRBD2
j_gene: TRBJ2-7
CDR3aa: CASSPVAGELPSEQYF
CDR3nt: TGTGCCAGCAGCCCTGTAGCGGGAGAACTCCCCAGCGAGCAGTACTTC

abundance: few
len: 14
v_gene: TRBV7-9
d_gene: TRBD1
j_gene: TRBJ1-1
CDR3aa: CASSPGTGVTEAFF
CDR3nt: TGTGCCAGCAGCCCCGGGACAGGGGTCACTGAAGCTTTCTTT

abundance: NA
len: 14
v_gene: TRBV5-6
d_gene: TRBD1
j_gene: TRBJ1-4
CDR3aa: CASSLASGGEKLFF
CDR3nt: TGTGCCAGCAGCTTGGCTTCAGGGGGTGAAAAACTGTTTTTT

abundance: NA
len: 15
v_gene: TRBV3-1/TRBV3-2
d_gene: TRBD1
j_gene: TRBJ2-7
CDR3aa: CASSSDRTITYEQYF
CDR3nt: TGTGCCAGCAGCTCGGACAGGACGATTACCTACGAGCAGTACTTC

abundance: NA
len: 16
v_gene: TRBV18
d_gene: NA
j_gene: TRBJ2-6
CDR3aa: CASSPNSGVGANVLTF
CDR3nt: TGTGCCAGCTCACCAAACTCGGGAGTTGGGGCCAACGTCCTGACTTTC

abundance: NA
len: 17
v_gene: TRBV7-6
d_gene: TRBD2
j_gene: TRBJ2-1
CDR3aa: CASSSGLAGAVDNEQFF
CDR3nt: TGTGCCAGCAGCTCGGGACTAGCGGGAGCGGTTGACAATGAGCAGTTCTTC

abundance: NA
len: 16
v_gene: TRBV4-2
d_gene: TRBD2
j_gene: TRBJ2-7
CDR3aa: CASSRYYSGGPYEQYF
CDR3nt: TGTGCCAGCAGCCGATACTATAGCGGGGGGCCCTACGAGCAGTACTTC

abundance: NA
len: 15
v_gene: TRBV19
d_gene: NA
j_gene: TRBJ1-5
CDR3aa: CASSSWGLSNQPQHF
CDR3nt: TGTGCCAGTAGTAGCTGGGGCCTTAGCAATCAGCCCCAGCATTTT

abundance: NA
len: 15
v_gene: TRBV30
d_gene: NA
j_gene: TRBJ2-1
CDR3aa: CAWSPVGDGYNEQFF
CDR3nt: TGTGCCTGGAGTCCGGTCGGGGATGGCTACAATGAGCAGTTCTTC

abundance: NA
len: 16
v_gene: TRBV5-4
d_gene: TRBD2
j_gene: TRBJ2-7
CDR3aa: CASSGGGTTRQGEQYF
CDR3nt: TGTGCCAGCAGCGGCGGGGGGACTACTAGGCAAGGGGAGCAGTACTTC

abundance: few
len: 15
v_gene: TRBV2
d_gene: TRBD1
j_gene: TRBJ1-5
CDR3aa: CASSLDRGRQGGQHF
CDR3nt: TGTGCCAGCAGTCTTGACAGGGGCCGCCAAGGGGGCCAGCATTTT

abundance: NA
len: 15
v_gene: TRBV7-6
d_gene: TRBD1
j_gene: TRBJ1-1
CDR3aa: CASSPRQGMNTEAFF
CDR3nt: TGTGCCAGCAGCCCCCGACAGGGTATGAACACTGAAGCTTTCTTT

abundance: NA
len: 16
v_gene: TRBV5-1
d_gene: NA
j_gene: TRBJ1-3
CDR3aa: CASSFGVVQSGNTIYF
CDR3nt: TGCGCCAGCAGCTTCGGAGTCGTTCAATCTGGAAACACCATATATTTT

abundance: NA
len: 12
v_gene: TRBV29-1
d_gene: NA
j_gene: TRBJ1-1
CDR3aa: CSGLRGFTEAFF
CDR3nt: TGCAGCGGGCTCAGGGGATTCACTGAAGCTTTCTTT

abundance: NA
len: 15
v_gene: TRBV5-1
d_gene: NA
j_gene: TRBJ1-3
CDR3aa: CASSLGPSSGNTIYF
CDR3nt: TGCGCCAGCAGCTTGGGTCCCTCCTCTGGAAACACCATATATTTT

abundance: NA
len: 15
v_gene: TRBV7-9
d_gene: TRBD2
j_gene: TRBJ2-5
CDR3aa: CASSLLAGGTGTQYF
CDR3nt: TGTGCCAGCAGCTTACTAGCGGGAGGAACAGGGACCCAGTACTTC

abundance: NA
len: 16
v_gene: TRBV4-3
d_gene: NA
j_gene: TRBJ2-2
CDR3aa: CASSQEGGRNTGELFF
CDR3nt: TGCGCCAGCAGCCAAGAGGGAGGACGGAACACCGGGGAGCTGTTTTTT

abundance: NA
len: 12
v_gene: TRBV3-1/TRBV3-2
d_gene: NA
j_gene: TRBJ2-7
CDR3aa: CASSNMQYEQYF
CDR3nt: TGTGCCAGCAGCAACATGCAGTACGAGCAGTACTTC

abundance: NA
len: 15
v_gene: TRBV7-2
d_gene: TRBD2
j_gene: TRBJ2-2
CDR3aa: CASSLLAGYTGELFF
CDR3nt: TGTGCCAGCAGCCTGTTAGCGGGGTACACCGGGGAGCTGTTTTTT

abundance: NA
len: 15
v_gene: TRBV9
d_gene: NA
j_gene: TRBJ2-3
CDR3aa: CASTFGRTPTDTQYF
CDR3nt: TGTGCCAGCACTTTCGGTAGGACTCCCACAGATACGCAGTATTTT

abundance: NA
len: 11
v_gene: TRBV30
d_gene: TRBD1
j_gene: TRBJ1-2
CDR3aa: CASSKGAGYTF
CDR3nt: TGTGCCTCCTCGAAGGGGGCTGGCTACACCTTC

abundance: NA
len: 16
v_gene: TRBV30
d_gene: TRBD2
j_gene: TRBJ2-2
CDR3aa: CAWSVGLAEVTGELFF
CDR3nt: TGTGCCTGGAGTGTAGGTCTAGCGGAAGTCACCGGGGAGCTGTTTTTT

abundance: NA
len: 14
v_gene: TRBV9
d_gene: TRBD2
j_gene: TRBJ2-7
CDR3aa: CASSPGGGHNEQYF
CDR3nt: TGTGCCAGCAGCCCCGGGGGAGGGCATAACGAGCAGTACTTC

abundance: NA
len: 13
v_gene: TRBV7-3
d_gene: NA
j_gene: TRBJ1-1
CDR3aa: CASSRERNTEAFF
CDR3nt: TGTGCCAGCAGCCGAGAGAGGAACACTGAAGCTTTCTTT

abundance: NA
len: 14
v_gene: TRBV2
d_gene: NA
j_gene: TRBJ2-2
CDR3aa: CASSTRARTGELFF
CDR3nt: TGTGCCAGCAGTACCAGGGCCCGCACCGGGGAGCTGTTTTTT

abundance: NA
len: 16
v_gene: TRBV12-2
d_gene: NA
j_gene: TRBJ2-5
CDR3aa: CASRFRLAGGQETQYF
CDR3nt: TGTGCAAGTCGCTTTCGACTAGCGGGAGGACAGGAGACCCAGTACTTC

abundance: NA
len: 14
v_gene: TRBV11-3
d_gene: NA
j_gene: TRBJ1-4
CDR3aa: CASSLSRVGEKLFF
CDR3nt: TGTGCCAGCAGCTTATCCAGGGTAGGGGAAAAACTGTTTTTT

abundance: NA
len: 14
v_gene: TRBV28
d_gene: NA
j_gene: TRBJ1-2
CDR3aa: CASTSESAVYGYTF
CDR3nt: TGTGCCAGCACCTCCGAGTCCGCCGTCTATGGCTACACCTTC

abundance: NA
len: 20
v_gene: TRBV7-8
d_gene: TRBD2
j_gene: TRBJ2-1
CDR3aa: CASSLVRLAGGDYRHNEQFF
CDR3nt: TGTGCCAGCAGCTTAGTGAGGCTAGCGGGAGGGGATTATCGACACAATGAGCAGTTCTTC

abundance: NA
len: 19
v_gene: TRBV9
d_gene: NA
j_gene: TRBJ1-1
CDR3aa: CASSVGPQVGGPMNTEAFF
CDR3nt: TGTGCCAGCAGCGTAGGACCTCAGGTCGGGGGGCCTATGAACACTGAAGCTTTCTTT

abundance: NA
len: 14
v_gene: TRBV30
d_gene: TRBD1
j_gene: TRBJ2-3
CDR3aa: CAWWDRADTDTQYF
CDR3nt: TGTGCCTGGTGGGACAGGGCCGACACAGATACGCAGTATTTT

abundance: NA
len: 16
v_gene: TRBV3-1/TRBV3-2
d_gene: TRBD1
j_gene: TRBJ1-2
CDR3aa: CASSQDPWDSNYGYTF
CDR3nt: TGTGCCAGCAGCCAAGATCCATGGGACAGCAACTATGGCTACACCTTC